Following are 2 T cell receptor beta chains from one sample sequenced in a study of tumor-infiltrating lymphocytes in primary liver carcinoma. The study extracted blood RNA from unsorted whole blood and also extracted germline DNA. TCR beta cDNA was reverse-transcribed from about 500 ng of total RNA. The reaction used a constant-region primer and ProtoScript II reverse transcriptase. Nested multiplex PCR, run for three rounds with slightly modified ARM-PCR, yielded TCR beta libraries. Investigators reported that the first two PCR rounds, at roughly 10 cycles each, used TRBV1-TRBV30 forward primers with a C-beta reverse primer. TCRdb reprocessed the multiplex PCR reads via MiXCR and lists one record per CDR3 protein. Of 300,000 to 350,000 distinct CDR3 sequences in the sample, almost 60% were seen once. The sequenced sample was peripheral blood. The source is a woman aged 25 to 39 with primary liver carcinoma and hepatitis B virus infection.

With regard to this clonotype: This may stem from a read error, because a much larger clone lies one nucleotide away. This chain joins TRBV6-2 or TRBV6-3 and TRBJ2-7; the D is unclear. This CDR3 has 11 amino acids. The V and J ends lost 10 bases and 2 bases respectively, with 9 bases between them. Germline loops: CDR1 MNHEY, CDR2 SVGEGT. The CDR3 protein is CATAGPYEQYF. The DNA for the CDR3 is TGTGCCACCGCCGGACCCTACGAGCAGTACTTC.

This clonotype was detected ten times or more. Here the CDR3 DNA reads TGTGCCAGCAGCACGTGGCGGGGGTCTAGCAATCAGCCCCAGCATTTT. Translated: CASSTWRGSSNQPQHF. This sequence joins TRBV6-6 and TRBJ1-5; possible D gene TRBD1, 5 bases. There are 16 residues in the CDR3. Between the trimmed V and J ends, which lost 6 bases and 0 bases, there was a span of 15 bases. CDR1 and CDR2 from the germline V gene are MNHNY and SVGAGI (reference sequence).